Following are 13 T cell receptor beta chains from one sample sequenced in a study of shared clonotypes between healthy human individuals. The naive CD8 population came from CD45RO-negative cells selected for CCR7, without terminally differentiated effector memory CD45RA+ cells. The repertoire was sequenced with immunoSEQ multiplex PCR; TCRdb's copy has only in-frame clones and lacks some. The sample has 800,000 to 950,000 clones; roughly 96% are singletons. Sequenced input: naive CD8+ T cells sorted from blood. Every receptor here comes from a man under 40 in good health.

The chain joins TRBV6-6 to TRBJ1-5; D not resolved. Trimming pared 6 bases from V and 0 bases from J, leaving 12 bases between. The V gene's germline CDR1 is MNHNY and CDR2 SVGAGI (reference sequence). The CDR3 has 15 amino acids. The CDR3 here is CASSPIFDSNQPQHF. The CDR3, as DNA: TGTGCCAGCAGCCCGATTTTCGATAGCAATCAGCCCCAGCATTTT.

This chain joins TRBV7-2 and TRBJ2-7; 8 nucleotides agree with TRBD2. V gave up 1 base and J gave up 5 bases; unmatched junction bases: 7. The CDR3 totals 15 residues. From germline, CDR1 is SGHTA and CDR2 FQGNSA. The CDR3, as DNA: TGTGCCAGCAGCTTAGAGTTCGGGGGGGCCCACGAGCAGTACTTC. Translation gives CASSLEFGGAHEQYF.

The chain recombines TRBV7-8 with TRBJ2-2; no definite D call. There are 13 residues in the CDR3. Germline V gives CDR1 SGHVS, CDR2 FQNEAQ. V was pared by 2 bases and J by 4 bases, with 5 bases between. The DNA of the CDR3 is TGTGCCAGCAGCTTATCAGCCACCGGGGAGCTGTTTTTT. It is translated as CASSLSATGELFF.

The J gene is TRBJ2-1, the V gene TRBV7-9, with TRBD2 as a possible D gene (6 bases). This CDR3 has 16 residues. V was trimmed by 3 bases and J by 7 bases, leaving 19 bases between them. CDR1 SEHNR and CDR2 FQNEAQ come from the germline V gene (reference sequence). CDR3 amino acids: CASSFKRAPERNEQFF. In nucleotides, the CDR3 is TGTGCCAGCAGCTTTAAGCGGGCCCCGGAGAGAAATGAGCAGTTCTTC.

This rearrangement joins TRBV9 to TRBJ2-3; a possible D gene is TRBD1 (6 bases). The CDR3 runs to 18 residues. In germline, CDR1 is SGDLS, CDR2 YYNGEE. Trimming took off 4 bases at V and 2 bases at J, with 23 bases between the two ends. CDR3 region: CASSSGETGPSNTDTQYF. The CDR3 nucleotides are TGTGCCAGCAGCTCTGGTGAAACAGGGCCTTCGAACACAGATACGCAGTATTTT.

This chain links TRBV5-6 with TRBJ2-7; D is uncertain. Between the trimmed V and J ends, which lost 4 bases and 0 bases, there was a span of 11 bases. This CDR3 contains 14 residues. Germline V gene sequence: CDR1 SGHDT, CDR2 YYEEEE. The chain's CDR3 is CASSPSSSSYEQYF. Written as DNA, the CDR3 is TGTGCCAGCAGCCCCAGTTCTTCCTCCTACGAGCAGTACTTC.

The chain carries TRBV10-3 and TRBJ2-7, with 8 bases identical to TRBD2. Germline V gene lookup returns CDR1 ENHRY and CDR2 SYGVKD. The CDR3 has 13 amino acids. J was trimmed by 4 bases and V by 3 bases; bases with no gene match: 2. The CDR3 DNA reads TGTGCCATCAGTGACGTAGCGGGATACGAGCAGTACTTC. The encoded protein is CAISDVAGYEQYF.

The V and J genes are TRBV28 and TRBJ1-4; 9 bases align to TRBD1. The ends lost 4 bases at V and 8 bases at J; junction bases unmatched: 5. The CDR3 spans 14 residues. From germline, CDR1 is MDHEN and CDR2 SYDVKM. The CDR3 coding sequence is TGTGCCAGCAGTTACGGACAGGGGTACGAAAAACTGTTTTTT. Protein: CASSYGQGYEKLFF.

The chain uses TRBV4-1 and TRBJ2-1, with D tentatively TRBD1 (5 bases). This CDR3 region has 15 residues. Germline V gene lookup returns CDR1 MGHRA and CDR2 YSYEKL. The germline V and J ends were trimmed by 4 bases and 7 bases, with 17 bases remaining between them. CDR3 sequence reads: CASSPRYAGINEQFF. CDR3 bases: TGCGCCAGCAGCCCAAGATACGCAGGGATTAATGAGCAGTTCTTC.

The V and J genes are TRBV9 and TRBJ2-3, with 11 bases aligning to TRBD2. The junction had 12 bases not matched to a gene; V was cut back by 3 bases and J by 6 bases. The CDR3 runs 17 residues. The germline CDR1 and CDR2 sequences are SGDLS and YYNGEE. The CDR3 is CASSGLAGGSLRDTQYF. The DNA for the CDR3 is TGTGCCAGCAGCGGGTTAGCGGGAGGGTCCTTGAGGGATACGCAGTATTTT.

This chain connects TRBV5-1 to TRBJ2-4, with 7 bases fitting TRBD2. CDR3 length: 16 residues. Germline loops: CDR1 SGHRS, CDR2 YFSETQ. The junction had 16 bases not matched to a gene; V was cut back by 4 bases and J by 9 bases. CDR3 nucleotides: TGCGCCAGCAGCCCACGGCTGGGGGAGGGCCCAGCCATTCAGTACTTC. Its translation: CASSPRLGEGPAIQYF. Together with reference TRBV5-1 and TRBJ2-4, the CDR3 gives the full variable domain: KAGVTQTPRYLIKTRGQQVTLSCSPISGHRSVSWYQQTPGQGLQFLFEYFSETQRNKGNFPGRFSGRQFSNSRSEMNVSTLELGDSALYLCASSPRLGEGPAIQYFGAGTRLSVL.

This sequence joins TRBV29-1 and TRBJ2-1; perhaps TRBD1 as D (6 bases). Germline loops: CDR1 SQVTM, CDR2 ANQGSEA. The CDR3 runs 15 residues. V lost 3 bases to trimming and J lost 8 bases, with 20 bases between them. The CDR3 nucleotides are TGCAGCGTTGATCCTTCATTAACAGGGTTACATGAGCAGTTCTTC. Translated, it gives CSVDPSLTGLHEQFF.

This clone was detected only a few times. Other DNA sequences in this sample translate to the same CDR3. CDR3: CASSLGSNQPQHF. CDR3 coding DNA: TGTGCCAGCAGTTTGGGTAGCAATCAGCCCCAGCATTTT. The chain is built from TRBV27 and TRBJ1-5; D call uncertain. CDR1 and CDR2 (germline): MNHEY, SMNVEV (reference sequence). V was shortened by 3 bases and J by 0 bases, with 3 bases between the two germline ends. CDR3 size: 13 residues.